The TCR beta chain described here comes from a study of identical twins. Donors were all healthy Caucasians. This clonotype was counted a few times. Via MiXCR, TCRdb re-called the 5' RACE reads, giving one row per CDR3 protein. The table includes roughly 1.6 million distinct CDR3 sequences, around 33% detected once. Germline trimming cut 1 base from V and 0 bases from J; bases unmatched to any gene: 5. The CDR3 totals 17 residues. The receptor was isolated from a newborn girl in good health. Sample: cord blood. The J gene is TRBJ1-5, the V gene TRBV12-3 or TRBV12-4; 8 bases are shared with TRBD1. The CDR3 DNA reads TGTGCCAGCAGTTTAGGGACAGGGATATATAGCAATCAGCCCCAGCATTTT. This gives the protein CASSLGTGIYSNQPQHF.